Shown below are 28 T cell receptor beta chains from a single sample sequenced in a study of shared clonotypes between healthy human individuals. TCRdb's table, derived via immunoSEQ multiplex PCR, lists solely in-frame clones and lacks some. This sample yields about 870,000 clones, of which around 92% are seen a single time; 24% belongs to the top ten. Naive CD8 cells comprised CD45RO-negative, CCR7-positively selected cells, excluding terminally differentiated effector memory CD45RA+ cells. Sample: naive CD8+ T cells sorted from blood. All receptors derive from a man aged 25 to 40 in good health.

V and J are TRBV6-5 and TRBJ2-7; maybe TRBD1 (6 bases). Germline-derived CDR1 and CDR2 are MNHEY and SVGAGI. Trimming left V 7 bases short and J 2 bases short, with 15 bases between. The CDR3 loop spans 14 amino acids. Here the CDR3 DNA reads TGTGCCAGCAAAGGACAGCGAATTGCCTACGAGCAGTACTTC. Protein sequence: CASKGQRIAYEQYF.

This sequence joins TRBV7-9 and TRBJ2-3; D is possibly TRBD1 or TRBD2 (5 bases each). Germline V gene sequence: CDR1 SEHNR, CDR2 FQNEAQ (reference sequence). There are 17 residues in the CDR3. V was clipped by 1 base and J by 2 bases, with 16 bases between them. The CDR3, as DNA: TGTGCCAGCAGCTTAGAGGGCGTGGGGGTACCCACAGATACGCAGTATTTT. Its translation: CASSLEGVGVPTDTQYF. Full variable domain (outside the CDR3, taken from reference TRBV7-9 and TRBJ2-3): DTGVSQNPRHKITKRGQNVTFRCDPISEHNRLYWYRQTLGQGPEFLTYFQNEAQLEKSRLLSDRFSAERPKGSFSTLEIQRTEQGDSAMYLCASSLEGVGVPTDTQYFGPGTRLTVL.

The chain joins TRBV6-5 to TRBJ1-1; 8 bases agree with TRBD1. This CDR3 contains 14 residues. V dropped 7 bases and J dropped 3; count of bases not matched to a gene: 7. Germline CDR1 MNHEY, CDR2 SVGAGI. The CDR3, as DNA: TGTGCCAGCACAAAGGACAGGGCGTACACTGAAGCTTTCTTT. Encoded protein: CASTKDRAYTEAFF.

The chain combines TRBV4-1 with TRBJ2-7; D perhaps matches TRBD2 (6 bases). This CDR3 has 15 residues. V lost 1 base, J lost 7 bases, and 17 bases lay in between. From germline, CDR1 is MGHRA and CDR2 YSYEKL. The CDR3 nucleotides read TGCGCCAGCAGCCAAGGCGGGGATCCCTCTATAGAGCAGTACTTC. This codes for CASSQGGDPSIEQYF.

The CDR3 DNA reads as TGTGCCAGCAGCTCTCCATTACTAGCGGGAGGGAGAGAGCAGTACTTC. It is translated as CASSSPLLAGGREQYF. The rearrangement joins TRBV7-9 to TRBJ2-7, with TRBD2 matching 13 bases. V shed 4 bases, J shed 7 bases, and the junction held 10 bases outside the gene matches. The CDR3 contains 16 residues. Germline V gives CDR1 SEHNR, CDR2 FQNEAQ (reference sequence).

The rearrangement links TRBV30 to TRBJ2-1; D not resolved. This CDR3 region has 14 residues. Germline V gene data show CDR1 as GTSNPN and CDR2 as SVGIG (reference sequence). The V end was cut by 4 bases, the J end by 0 bases, with 10 bases between. The CDR3 region has the DNA TGTGCCTGGACCGAGATGGGCTCCTACAATGAGCAGTTCTTC. Translated, it gives CAWTEMGSYNEQFF.

This clone occurred once. The gene calls are TRBV12-5 and TRBJ2-3; 12 bases are a match to TRBD1. J lost 5 bases, V lost 3 bases, and 6 bases had no gene match. The CDR3 covers 16 residues. Germline V gene data show CDR1 as LGHNT and CDR2 as FRNRAP. This chain's CDR3 is CASGFGTGGLVDTQYF. The CDR3 nucleotides are TGTGCTAGTGGTTTCGGGACAGGGGGCTTGGTAGATACGCAGTATTTT.

The chain couples TRBV28 to TRBJ2-1, with D tentatively TRBD1 or TRBD2 (5 bases each). The CDR3 has 14 residues. Germline values: CDR1 MDHEN, CDR2 SYDVKM. V lost 6 bases and J lost 5, with 14 bases in between. The CDR3 loop reads CASRQKRGHNEQFF. CDR3 in DNA: TGTGCCAGCAGACAAAAACGGGGACACAATGAGCAGTTCTTC.

J is TRBJ2-1 and V is TRBV16; the D gene is possibly TRBD1 (6 bases). The length of the CDR3 is 15 residues. Germline CDR1 and CDR2: KGHSY and FQNENV. With 4 bases removed from V and 9 bases from J, the gap between germline ends came to 19 bases. The CDR3 is CASSLVPLQGSEQFF. Here the CDR3 DNA reads TGTGCCAGCAGCCTTGTCCCGCTACAGGGTTCTGAGCAGTTCTTC.

CDR3 DNA: TGTGCCAGCAGAAGGGGGGACAAAAGGGGCGAGCAGTACTTC. Translation: CASRRGDKRGEQYF. The chain links TRBV7-8 to TRBJ2-7; D could derive from TRBD1 or TRBD2 (6 bases each). The CDR3 runs to 14 residues. Germline CDR1 reads SGHVS; CDR2 reads FQNEAQ. V lost 6 bases to trimming and J lost 6 bases, with 18 bases between them.

J is TRBJ2-5 and V is TRBV9; tentatively, D is TRBD2 (6 bases). From germline, CDR1 is SGDLS and CDR2 YYNGEE. This CDR3 spans 16 amino acids. The germline V and J ends were trimmed by 3 bases and 4 bases, with 19 bases remaining between them. Here the CDR3 reads CASSAGQTGVGETQYF. The CDR3 nucleotides read TGTGCCAGCAGCGCAGGGCAGACGGGAGTAGGAGAGACCCAGTACTTC.

The rearrangement joins TRBV28 to TRBJ2-7; TRBD2 matches at 10 bases. This CDR3 contains 18 residues. CDR1 and CDR2 (germline): MDHEN, SYDVKM. V trimming: 6 bases; J trimming: 2 bases; junction bases outside the gene matches: 16. In DNA, the CDR3 is TGTGCCAGCAGCTCTCCGGTGGGGTCTAGCGGGAGACCCTACGAGCAGTACTTC. Its translation: CASSSPVGSSGRPYEQYF.

The rearrangement joins TRBV13 to TRBJ2-7, with 9 bases lining up with TRBD1. Per the germline V gene, CDR1 is PRHDT and CDR2 is FYEKMQ (reference sequence). The J segment lost 3 bases and the V segment lost 5 bases, leaving 5 bases of the junction unmatched. This CDR3 spans 14 amino acids. For the CDR3, the DNA is TGTGCCAGCAGCCTCGGGACAGGGTTCTACGAGCAGTACTTC. Translation gives CASSLGTGFYEQYF.

The chain couples TRBV7-9 to TRBJ1-4, with a weak D call TRBD1 (5 bases). The CDR3 extends over 13 amino acids. V dropped 3 bases and J dropped 8 bases, with 10 bases sitting between them. CDR1 is SEHNR and CDR2 is FQNEAQ in the germline V gene (reference sequence). CDR3 DNA: TGTGCCAGCAGCTTGGAGGGGCGGGAAAAACTGTTTTTT. Protein: CASSLEGREKLFF.

This clone was counted a single time. The chain combines TRBV2 with TRBJ2-1, with D possibly matching TRBD2 (6 bases). The CDR3 loop spans 12 amino acids. The V end was cut by 6 bases, the J end by 13 bases, with 16 bases between. Germline V gene data show CDR1 as SNHLY and CDR2 as FYNNEI. CDR3 residues: CASSPGREEQFF. DNA of the CDR3: TGTGCCAGCAGCCCCGGAAGGGAGGAACAGTTCTTC. The full variable domain, completed using reference TRBV2 and TRBJ2-1, is EPEVTQTPSHQVTQMGQEVILRCVPISNHLYFYWYRQILGQKVEFLVSFYNNEISEKSEIFDDQFSVERPDGSNFTLKIRSTKLEDSAMYFCASSPGREEQFFGPGTRLTVL.

This clone was seen once. The J gene is TRBJ1-3, the V gene TRBV6-5; D possibly corresponds to TRBD1 (5 bases). Trimming left V 6 bases short and J 0 bases short, with 12 bases between. Germline CDR1 MNHEY, CDR2 SVGAGI. This CDR3 comprises 15 residues. The CDR3 sequence is CASSPADSSGNTIYF. DNA of the CDR3: TGTGCCAGCAGCCCCGCTGACAGCTCTGGAAACACCATATATTTT.

V usage is TRBV9 and J usage is TRBJ1-2, with 7 bases identical to TRBD1. Per germline, CDR1 SGDLS and CDR2 YYNGEE. The CDR3 spans 13 residues. V lost 4 bases, J lost 2 bases, and 2 bases stayed unmatched. The CDR3 spells CASSPGQNYGYTF. CDR3 nucleotide sequence: TGTGCCAGCAGCCCGGGACAGAACTATGGCTACACCTTC.

The chain joins TRBV7-9 to TRBJ2-5; 10 bases align to TRBD1. The J segment lost 4 bases and the V segment lost 2 bases, leaving 1 base of the junction unmatched. The length of the CDR3 is 14 residues. The germline V gene has CDR1 SEHNR and CDR2 FQNEAQ (reference sequence). The CDR3 region is CASSLRTGGETQYF. CDR3 nucleotides: TGTGCCAGCAGCTTAAGGACAGGGGGAGAGACCCAGTACTTC.

This clone has a single count. The V gene is TRBV4-2, the J gene TRBJ2-1; unclear D gene. CDR1 is LGHNA, CDR2 YNFKEQ, per germline. V was clipped by 0 bases and J by 3 bases, with 12 bases between them. This CDR3 has 16 amino acids. CDR3 amino acids: CASSQDWANLYNEQFF. CDR3 bases: TGTGCCAGCAGCCAAGATTGGGCTAATCTCTACAATGAGCAGTTCTTC.

The V and J genes are TRBV28 and TRBJ2-7, with 9 bases that match TRBD1. V trimming: 6 bases; J trimming: 4 bases; junction bases outside the gene matches: 13. Germline V gene sequence: CDR1 MDHEN, CDR2 SYDVKM. The CDR3 runs to 16 residues. CDR3 coding DNA: TGTGCCAGCAGCTCCAGCGGCACAGGGGGCGTGTACGAGCAGTACTTC. This sequence encodes CASSSSGTGGVYEQYF.

The chain recombines TRBV7-9 with TRBJ1-1; D possibly corresponds to TRBD1 (5 bases). Between the trimmed V and J ends, which lost 7 bases and 1 base, there was a span of 10 bases. The V gene's germline CDR1 is SEHNR and CDR2 FQNEAQ (reference sequence). The CDR3 contains 13 residues. The CDR3 reads CASKPGGNTEAFF. In nucleotides, the CDR3 is TGTGCCAGCAAGCCGGGGGGGAACACTGAAGCTTTCTTT.

The chain employs TRBV7-6 and TRBJ2-3; no firm D call. The CDR3 covers 13 residues. The V end lost 4 bases, the J end lost 1 base, and 6 bases lay between the germline ends. The germline V gene encodes CDR1 SGHVS and CDR2 FNYEAQ. The CDR3 region is CASSYGGTDTQYF. For the CDR3, the DNA is TGTGCCAGCAGCTATGGGGGCACAGATACGCAGTATTTT. Full variable domain (outside the CDR3, taken from reference TRBV7-6 and TRBJ2-3): GAGVSQSPRYKVTKRGQDVALRCDPISGHVSLYWYRQALGQGPEFLTYFNYEAQQDKSGLPNDRFSAERPEGSISTLTIQRTEQRDSAMYRCASSYGGTDTQYFGPGTRLTVL.

This clone has a single count. The chain recombines TRBV9 with TRBJ2-7; D is undetermined. Germline CDR1 SGDLS, CDR2 YYNGEE. This CDR3 spans 15 amino acids. Trimming removed 3 bases at V and 0 bases at J, with 13 bases between. CDR3 sequence reads: CASSASSDRSYEQYF. In nucleotides, the CDR3 is TGTGCCAGCAGCGCTTCGAGTGACCGCTCCTACGAGCAGTACTTC.

The gene calls are TRBV4-1 and TRBJ2-1, with 10 bases aligning to TRBD2. The germline gives CDR1 MGHRA, CDR2 YSYEKL. Losses at the gene ends were 1 base for V and 2 bases for J; bases not matched to a gene: 2. The CDR3 runs to 16 residues. As DNA, the CDR3 is TGCGCCAGCAGCCAAGCCCTAGCGGGAGCCTACAATGAGCAGTTCTTC. It translates to CASSQALAGAYNEQFF.

A note on this clone: Other DNA sequences from this sample encode an identical CDR3 as well. The V call is TRBV14, the J call TRBJ2-1; TRBD2 agrees at 11 bases. This CDR3 region has 16 residues. V shed 4 bases and J 3 bases; nucleotides not matched to a gene: 5. Germline V CDR1 and CDR2: SGHDN, FVKESK. CDR3 DNA: TGTGCCAGCAGCCTCACCGGGACTAGCGGCTACAATGAGCAGTTCTTC. Encoded protein: CASSLTGTSGYNEQFF.

The chain couples TRBV30 to TRBJ2-3, with a possible D match to TRBD1 (6 bases). The CDR3 is 14 amino acids. Looked up from germline, CDR1 is GTSNPN and CDR2 is SVGIG (reference sequence). V lost 4 bases and J 1 base, leaving 12 bases between the germline ends. This CDR3 reads CAWKNRAGTDTQYF. The CDR3 nucleotides are TGTGCCTGGAAAAACAGGGCTGGCACAGATACGCAGTATTTT.

This clone was found once. DNA of the CDR3: TGTGCCAGCATTCCTAACCGGGACCTCGGGCCAGATACGCAGTATTTT. Translated: CASIPNRDLGPDTQYF. This sequence joins TRBV6-6 and TRBJ2-3, with D tentatively TRBD1 or TRBD2 (5 bases each). The CDR3 length is 16 residues. Germline V CDR1 and CDR2: MNHNY, SVGAGI (reference sequence). Trimming left V 7 bases short and J 4 bases short, with 21 bases between.

The rearrangement uses TRBV5-6 and TRBJ2-1; possible D gene TRBD1, 6 bases. This CDR3 comprises 15 residues. Per the germline V gene, CDR1 is SGHDT and CDR2 is YYEEEE. V was pared by 4 bases and J by 0 bases, with 11 bases between. CDR3: CASSPQGISYNEQFF. The CDR3 DNA reads TGTGCCAGCAGCCCCCAGGGGATCTCCTACAATGAGCAGTTCTTC.